This T cell receptor beta chain was observed in a study of T cells in Graves' hyperthyroidism and ophthalmopathy. Patients were aged 18 to 65, had disease duration under 2 months, and had newly diagnosed hyperthyroidism. Each diagnosis was grounded in clinical symptoms, serum thyroxine and TRAb, thyroid ultrasound, and orbital computed tomography. This clonotype has at least ten counts. Its antigen remains unidentified. Amplification of TCR beta CDR3 regions used RNA as the template. The primer set for the first-round RT-PCR of the TCR CDR3 was HTBI. Each CDR3 protein gets one entry after TCRdb re-called the multiplex PCR reads with MiXCR. The sample includes some 740,000 distinct CDR3 sequences, 11% to 15% of them seen just once. V was shortened by 6 bases and J by 3 bases, with 9 bases between the two germline ends. The length of the CDR3 is 12 residues. The V gene's germline CDR1 is SQVTM and CDR2 ANQGSEA.

Study observations and caveats: Most clonotypes expanded in thyroid above 0.001 were likewise present in blood. The authors' 13 V-J model separated ophthalmopathy from stable hyperthyroidism.

The chain employs TRBV29-1 and TRBJ2-1, with D possibly being TRBD1 or TRBD2 (5 bases each). Sequenced sample: blood. The TCR originated in a woman between 18 and 29 years old with Graves' hyperthyroidism. Written as DNA, the CDR3 is TGCAGCGTACGGGGCAACTACAATGAGCAGTTCTTC. Its protein product is CSVRGNYNEQFF.